This T cell receptor beta chain is drawn from a study of spatial heterogeneity in lung cancer. Turning to the study itself: Alpha-chain sequences were consistently detected less often than beta-chain sequences. The mean occurrence of each unique TCR and UMI combination in raw reads exceeded nine.

Time point given: sample taken at primary tumor resection. In each case, whole RNA from tumor, nontumor lung or frozen PBMC was sequenced unsorted. The cohort: approximately 66 early-stage, untreated non-small cell lung cancer patients. Carried by each TCR cDNA molecule was a unique molecular identifier. One entry per CDR3 protein, called by TCRdb with MiXCR from the 5' RACE reads. The table includes 9,500 to 14,000 distinct CDR3 sequences, 3.9% detected once. This TCR came from a male donor with early-stage non-small cell lung cancer. Sample: normal lung tissue next to the tumor, taken at surgery.

CDR3 coding DNA: TGTGCCATCAGTCAACTTAGTCCCGGGGAGCTGTTTTTT. This translates into CAISQLSPGELFF. The chain joins TRBV10-3 to TRBJ2-2; D remains ambiguous. The germline V gene encodes CDR1 ENHRY and CDR2 SYGVKD. There are 13 residues in the CDR3. V dropped 5 bases and J dropped 6 bases, with 10 bases sitting between them.